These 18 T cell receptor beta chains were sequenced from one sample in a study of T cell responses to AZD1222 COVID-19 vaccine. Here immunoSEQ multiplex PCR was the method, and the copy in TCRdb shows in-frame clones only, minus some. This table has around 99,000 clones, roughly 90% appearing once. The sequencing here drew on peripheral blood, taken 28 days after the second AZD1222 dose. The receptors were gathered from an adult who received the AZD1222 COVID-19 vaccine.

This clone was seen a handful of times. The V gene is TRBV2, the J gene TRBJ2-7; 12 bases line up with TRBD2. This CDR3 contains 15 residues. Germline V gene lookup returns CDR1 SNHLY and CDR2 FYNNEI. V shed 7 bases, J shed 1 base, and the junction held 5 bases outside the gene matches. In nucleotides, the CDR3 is TGTGCCAGCACCTACGGACTAGCGGGATCCTACGAGCAGTACTTC. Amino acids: CASTYGLAGSYEQYF.

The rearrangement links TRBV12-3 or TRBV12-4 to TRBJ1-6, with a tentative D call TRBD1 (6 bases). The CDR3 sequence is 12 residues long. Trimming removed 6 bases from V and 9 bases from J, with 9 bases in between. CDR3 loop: CASSYRVSPLHF. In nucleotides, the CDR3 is TGTGCCAGCAGCTACAGGGTTTCACCCCTCCACTTT.

CDR3 bases: TGTGCCAGCAGCCAAGGGACTAGCGGGCGATACAATGAGCAGTTCTTC. Its protein product is CASSQGTSGRYNEQFF. V usage is TRBV3-1 (or the pseudogene TRBV3-2) and J usage is TRBJ2-1, with 11 nucleotides matching TRBD2. This CDR3 spans 16 amino acids. The V gene end was trimmed by 1 base and the J gene end by 4 bases; junction bases not matched to a gene: 3. Per germline, CDR1 LGHDT and CDR2 YNNKEL (reference sequence).

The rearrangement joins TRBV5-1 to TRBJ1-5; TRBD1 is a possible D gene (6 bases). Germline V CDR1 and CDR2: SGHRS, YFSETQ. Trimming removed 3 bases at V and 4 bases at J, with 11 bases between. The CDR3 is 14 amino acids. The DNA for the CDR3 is TGCGCCAGCAGCTACAGGGAAAGGAATCAGCCCCAGCATTTT. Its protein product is CASSYRERNQPQHF.

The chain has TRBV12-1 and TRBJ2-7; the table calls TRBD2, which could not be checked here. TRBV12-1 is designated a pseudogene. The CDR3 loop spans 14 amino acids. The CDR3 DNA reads TGTGCCAGCAGCTTTGACGCGGGAACTTACGAGCAGTACTTC. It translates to CASSFDAGTYEQYF.

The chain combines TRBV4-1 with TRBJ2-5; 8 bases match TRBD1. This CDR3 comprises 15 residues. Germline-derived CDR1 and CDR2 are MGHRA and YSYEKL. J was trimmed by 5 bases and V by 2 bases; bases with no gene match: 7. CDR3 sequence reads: CASSQSQGVMETQYF. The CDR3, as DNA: TGCGCCAGCAGCCAATCACAGGGGGTGATGGAGACCCAGTACTTC.

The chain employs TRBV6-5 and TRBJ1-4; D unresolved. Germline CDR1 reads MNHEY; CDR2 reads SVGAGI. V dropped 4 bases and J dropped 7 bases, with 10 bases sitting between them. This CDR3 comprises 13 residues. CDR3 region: CASSLGWGEKLFF. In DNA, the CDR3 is TGTGCCAGCAGTTTGGGGTGGGGTGAAAAACTGTTTTTT.

This CDR3 is CSAARENEQFF. The CDR3 nucleotides read TGCAGTGCAGCACGGGAAAATGAGCAGTTCTTC. The chain combines TRBV20-1 with TRBJ2-1; maybe TRBD2 (5 bases). V lost 6 bases and J 7 bases, leaving 10 bases between the germline ends. The germline V gene has CDR1 DFQATT and CDR2 SNEGSKA (reference sequence). The CDR3 spans 11 residues.

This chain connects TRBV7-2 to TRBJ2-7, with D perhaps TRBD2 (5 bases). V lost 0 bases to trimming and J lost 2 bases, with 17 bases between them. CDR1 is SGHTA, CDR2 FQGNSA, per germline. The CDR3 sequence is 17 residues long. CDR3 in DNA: TGTGCCAGCAGCTTAGCGGGTCCGGGGTCGTCCACCTACGAGCAGTACTTC. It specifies CASSLAGPGSSTYEQYF.

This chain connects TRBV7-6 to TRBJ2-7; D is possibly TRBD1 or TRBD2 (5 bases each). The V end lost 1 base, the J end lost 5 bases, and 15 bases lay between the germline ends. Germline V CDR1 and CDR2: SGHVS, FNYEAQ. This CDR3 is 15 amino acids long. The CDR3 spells CASSLGQSEGDEQYF. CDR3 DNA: TGTGCCAGCAGCTTAGGACAGTCTGAGGGAGACGAGCAGTACTTC.

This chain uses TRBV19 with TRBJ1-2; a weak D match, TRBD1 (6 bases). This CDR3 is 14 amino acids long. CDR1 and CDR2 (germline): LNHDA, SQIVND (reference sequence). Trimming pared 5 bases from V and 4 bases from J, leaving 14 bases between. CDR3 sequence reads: CASSLRTDFYGYTF. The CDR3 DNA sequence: TGTGCCAGTAGTCTCAGGACAGACTTCTATGGCTACACCTTC.

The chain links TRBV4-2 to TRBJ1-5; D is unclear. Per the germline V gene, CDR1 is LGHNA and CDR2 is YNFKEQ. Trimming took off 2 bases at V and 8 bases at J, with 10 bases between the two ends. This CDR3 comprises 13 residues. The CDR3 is CASSQRVSEPQHF. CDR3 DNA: TGTGCCAGCAGCCAACGAGTGTCGGAGCCCCAGCATTTT.

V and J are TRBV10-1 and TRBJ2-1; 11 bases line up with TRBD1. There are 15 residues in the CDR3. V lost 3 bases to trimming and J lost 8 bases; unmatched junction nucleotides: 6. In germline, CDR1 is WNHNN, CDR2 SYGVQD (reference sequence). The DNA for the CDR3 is TGCGCCAGCAGTGAAGGACAGGGGGCGTACGATGAGCAGTTCTTC. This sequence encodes CASSEGQGAYDEQFF.

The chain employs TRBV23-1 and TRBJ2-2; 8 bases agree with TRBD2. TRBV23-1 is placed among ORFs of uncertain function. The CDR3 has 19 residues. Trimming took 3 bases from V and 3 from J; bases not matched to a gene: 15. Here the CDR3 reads CASSHPGGERGSYTGELFF. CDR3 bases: TGCGCCAGCAGTCACCCCGGTGGGGAGCGGGGGAGCTACACCGGGGAGCTGTTTTTT.

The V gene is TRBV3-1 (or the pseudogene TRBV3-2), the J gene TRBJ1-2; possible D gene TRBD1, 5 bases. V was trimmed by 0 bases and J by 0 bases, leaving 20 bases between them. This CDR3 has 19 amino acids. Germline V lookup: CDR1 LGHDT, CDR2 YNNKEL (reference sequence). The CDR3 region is CASSQDTLTAAFTNYGYTF. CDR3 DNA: TGTGCCAGCAGCCAAGATACTTTGACAGCGGCATTTACTAACTATGGCTACACCTTC.

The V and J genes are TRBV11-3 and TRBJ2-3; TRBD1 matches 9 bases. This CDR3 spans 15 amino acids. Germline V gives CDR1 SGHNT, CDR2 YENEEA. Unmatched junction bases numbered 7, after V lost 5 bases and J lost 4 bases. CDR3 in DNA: TGTGCCAGCAGCCCTAGACAGGGGGTATCAGATACGCAGTATTTT. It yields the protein CASSPRQGVSDTQYF.

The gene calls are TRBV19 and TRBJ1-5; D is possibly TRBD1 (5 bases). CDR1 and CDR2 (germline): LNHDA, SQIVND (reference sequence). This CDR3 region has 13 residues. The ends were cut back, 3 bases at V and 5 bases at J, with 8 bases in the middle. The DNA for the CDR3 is TGTGCCAGTAGTATTTTGGGGGATCAGCCCCAGCATTTT. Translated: CASSILGDQPQHF.

DNA of the CDR3: TGTGCCAGCGGAGGCGGAGGAGGGGAGCAGTACTTC. Translation: CASGGGGGEQYF. This chain joins TRBV2 and TRBJ2-7, with D possibly being TRBD2 (6 bases). Germline CDR1 reads SNHLY; CDR2 reads FYNNEI. Between the trimmed V and J ends, which lost 8 bases and 7 bases, there was a span of 15 bases. This CDR3 comprises 12 residues.